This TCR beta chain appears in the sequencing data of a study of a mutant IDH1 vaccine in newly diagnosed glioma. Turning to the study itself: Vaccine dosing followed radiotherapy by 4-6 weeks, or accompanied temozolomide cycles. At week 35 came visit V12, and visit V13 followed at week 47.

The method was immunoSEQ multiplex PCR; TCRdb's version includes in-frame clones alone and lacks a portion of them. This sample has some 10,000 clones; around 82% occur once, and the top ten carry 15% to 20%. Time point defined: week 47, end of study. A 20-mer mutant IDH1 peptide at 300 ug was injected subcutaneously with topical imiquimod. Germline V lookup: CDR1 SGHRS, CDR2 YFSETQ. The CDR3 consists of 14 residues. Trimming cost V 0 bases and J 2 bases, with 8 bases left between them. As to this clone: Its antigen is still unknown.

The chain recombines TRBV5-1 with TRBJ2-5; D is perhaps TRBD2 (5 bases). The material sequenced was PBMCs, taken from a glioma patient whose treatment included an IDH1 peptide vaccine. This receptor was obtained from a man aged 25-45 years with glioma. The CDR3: CASSLAGLQETQYF. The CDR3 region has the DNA TGCGCCAGCAGCTTGGCAGGACTTCAAGAGACCCAGTACTTC. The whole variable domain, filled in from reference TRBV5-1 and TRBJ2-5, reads KAGVTQTPRYLIKTRGQQVTLSCSPISGHRSVSWYQQTPGQGLQFLFEYFSETQRNKGNFPGRFSGRQFSNSRSEMNVSTLELGDSALYLCASSLAGLQETQYFGPGTRLLVL.